This T cell receptor beta chain originates from a study of blood T cell repertoires in COVID-19. Study background: The analysed material was cDNA or gDNA that came from T cells, B-cell-depleted T cells, or PBMCs.

The data were produced by immunoSEQ multiplex PCR, yet TCRdb's version contains in-frame clones alone and is incomplete. The sample records about 11,000 clones, over 70% being singletons. This clone was counted once. The CDR3 length is 18 residues. Trimming took off 0 bases at V and 2 bases at J, with 19 bases between the two ends. The germline V gene encodes CDR1 SGHDN and CDR2 FVKESK. The rearrangement links TRBV14 to TRBJ1-2; the D gene is possibly TRBD1 (6 bases). The clonotype originates from a human donor in a cohort sampled during active COVID-19. The material sequenced was peripheral blood. The CDR3 spells CASSQDIRESRGNYGYTF. In DNA, the CDR3 is TGTGCCAGCAGCCAAGATATCCGAGAGAGCAGGGGCAACTATGGCTACACCTTC.